The 2 T cell receptor beta chains below all came from one sample that was sequenced in a study of CD8 T cells in Susac syndrome. Reverse transcription of roughly 0.45 to 1 ug RNA used random hexamers. A single record per CDR3 protein comes from TCRdb applying MiXCR to the immunoSEQ multiplex PCR reads. Of 140,000 or so distinct CDR3 sequences in the sample, 85% to 95% were seen once. Sample: CD4+ T cells from PBMCs. All receptors come from a human donor with multiple sclerosis.

The CDR3 region has the DNA TGTGCCAGTGGATACAATGAGCAGTTCTTC. Protein product: CASGYNEQFF. V usage is TRBV19 and J usage is TRBJ2-1; D is uncertain. Germline values: CDR1 LNHDA, CDR2 SQIVND (reference sequence). V shed 8 bases and J shed 4 bases, with 3 bases lying between them. The CDR3 runs 10 residues.

CDR3 residues: CAWSIRQDYGYTF. The CDR3 nucleotides are TGTGCCTGGAGCATCAGACAGGACTATGGCTACACCTTC. V and J are TRBV30 and TRBJ1-2; TRBD1 is a possible D gene (6 bases). Between the trimmed V and J ends, which lost 3 bases and 3 bases, there was a span of 11 bases. The CDR3 runs to 13 residues. CDR1 GTSNPN and CDR2 SVGIG come from the germline V gene (reference sequence).